This is a list of T cell receptor beta chains from one sample in a study of identical twins. One entry per CDR3 protein, called by TCRdb with MiXCR from the 5' RACE reads. The data contain hundreds of thousands of distinct CDR3 sequences, 9% to 15% of them seen just once; the ten biggest clones take up 7.2%. The same data also went into a second study, on yellow fever vaccine responses in identical twins.

Source material: CD8+ T cells sorted from blood. The receptors shown here come from a woman aged 18-30 years in good health. Both conserved end residues are part of each CDR3. The D gene is left open where the match is weak. Clone size is given for some rows only: seen once, a few or many times, or a class if the clone is expanded.

d_call: NA; v_call: TRBV4-1; j_call: TRBJ1-1; clone_size: many; cdr3_aa: CASSPQGPGGAEAFF; cdr3_nt: TGCGCCAGCAGCCCTCAAGGTCCGGGAGGGGCTGAAGCTTTCTTT
d_call: TRBD2; v_call: TRBV6-1; j_call: TRBJ2-1; clone_size: few; cdr3_aa: CASRIAGAYNEQFF; cdr3_nt: TGTGCCAGCAGAATAGCGGGAGCGTACAATGAGCAGTTCTTC
d_call: NA; v_call: TRBV7-9; j_call: TRBJ2-1; clone_size: NA; cdr3_aa: CASSRQLGGWYEQFF; cdr3_nt: TGTGCCAGCAGCCGACAGTTGGGGGGCTGGTATGAGCAGTTCTTC
d_call: TRBD1; v_call: TRBV6-5; j_call: TRBJ1-1; clone_size: NA; cdr3_aa: CASSYSTGGGTEAFF; cdr3_nt: TGTGCCAGCAGTTACTCCACAGGGGGAGGTACTGAAGCTTTCTTT
d_call: NA; v_call: TRBV21-1; j_call: TRBJ2-4; clone_size: NA; cdr3_aa: CASSLGQGNNIQYF; cdr3_nt: TGTGCCAGCAGCCTAGGACAGGGGAACAACATTCAGTACTTC
d_call: NA; v_call: TRBV10-3; j_call: TRBJ2-7; clone_size: many; cdr3_aa: CAISEVNYEQYF; cdr3_nt: TGTGCCATCAGTGAGGTCAACTACGAGCAGTACTTC
d_call: NA; v_call: TRBV6-5; j_call: TRBJ2-2; clone_size: few; cdr3_aa: CASSYSFRAPGELFF; cdr3_nt: TGTGCCAGCAGTTACTCGTTTAGGGCTCCCGGGGAGCTGTTTTTT
d_call: NA; v_call: TRBV12-3/TRBV12-4; j_call: TRBJ2-6; clone_size: few; cdr3_aa: CAFSLEVMTFNSGANVLTF; cdr3_nt: TGTGCCTTCAGTTTAGAGGTCATGACCTTCAACTCTGGGGCCAACGTCCTGACTTTC
d_call: TRBD1; v_call: TRBV7-9; j_call: TRBJ2-3; clone_size: NA; cdr3_aa: CASRGDRGTLTDTQYF; cdr3_nt: TGTGCCAGCAGGGGGGACAGGGGAACCCTCACAGATACGCAGTATTTT
d_call: NA; v_call: TRBV7-9; j_call: TRBJ2-5; clone_size: NA; cdr3_aa: CASSPEIRDDQETQYF; cdr3_nt: TGTGCCAGCAGCCCGGAGATACGGGATGACCAAGAGACCCAGTACTTC
d_call: NA; v_call: TRBV27; j_call: TRBJ2-1; clone_size: NA; cdr3_aa: CASSFRQYEQFF; cdr3_nt: TGTGCCAGCAGTTTCAGACAATATGAGCAGTTCTTC
d_call: NA; v_call: TRBV6-5; j_call: TRBJ2-7; clone_size: few; cdr3_aa: CASSYDGTYEQYF; cdr3_nt: TGTGCCAGCAGTTACGACGGAACCTACGAGCAGTACTTC
d_call: TRBD2; v_call: TRBV11-1; j_call: TRBJ2-1; clone_size: NA; cdr3_aa: CASSSTNPPGLAGIYNEQFF; cdr3_nt: TGTGCCAGCAGCTCGACCAACCCTCCGGGACTAGCGGGAATCTACAATGAGCAGTTCTTC
d_call: NA; v_call: TRBV7-9; j_call: TRBJ1-2; clone_size: few; cdr3_aa: CASSPYTVNYGYTF; cdr3_nt: TGTGCCAGCAGCCCCTACACCGTAAACTATGGCTACACCTTC
d_call: NA; v_call: TRBV7-9; j_call: TRBJ2-3; clone_size: few; cdr3_aa: CASSHDLSETQYF; cdr3_nt: TGTGCCAGCAGCCACGACTTATCCGAGACGCAGTATTTT
d_call: NA; v_call: TRBV12-3/TRBV12-4; j_call: TRBJ2-5; clone_size: many; cdr3_aa: CASSLTLGQETQYF; cdr3_nt: TGTGCCAGCAGTTTAACATTAGGCCAAGAGACCCAGTACTTC
d_call: TRBD2; v_call: TRBV20-1; j_call: TRBJ2-1; clone_size: few; cdr3_aa: CSASGITSGVSYNEQFF; cdr3_nt: TGCAGTGCTAGTGGGATCACTAGCGGGGTGTCCTACAATGAGCAGTTCTTC
d_call: NA; v_call: TRBV20-1; j_call: TRBJ1-1; clone_size: few; cdr3_aa: CSTGTDMNTEAFF; cdr3_nt: TGCAGTACCGGGACGGATATGAACACTGAAGCTTTCTTT
d_call: NA; v_call: TRBV5-1; j_call: TRBJ2-1; clone_size: few; cdr3_aa: CASSTAAYNEQFF; cdr3_nt: TGCGCCAGCAGCACCGCTGCCTACAATGAGCAGTTCTTC
d_call: TRBD1; v_call: TRBV27; j_call: TRBJ2-1; clone_size: NA; cdr3_aa: CASSHPRTGGTYNEQFF; cdr3_nt: TGTGCCAGCAGTCATCCTCGGACAGGGGGTACCTACAATGAGCAGTTCTTC
d_call: TRBD2; v_call: TRBV4-1; j_call: TRBJ2-1; clone_size: NA; cdr3_aa: CASSPWGLAGAGNEQFF; cdr3_nt: TGCGCCAGCAGCCCGTGGGGGCTAGCGGGAGCAGGTAATGAGCAGTTCTTC
d_call: NA; v_call: TRBV29-1; j_call: TRBJ2-1; clone_size: many; cdr3_aa: CSVESPNFYNEQFF; cdr3_nt: TGCAGCGTTGAATCCCCGAACTTTTACAATGAGCAGTTCTTC
d_call: NA; v_call: TRBV20-1; j_call: TRBJ2-7; clone_size: few; cdr3_aa: CSARDFEVGEQYF; cdr3_nt: TGCAGTGCCAGGGACTTCGAAGTAGGTGAGCAGTACTTC
d_call: NA; v_call: TRBV7-3; j_call: TRBJ1-1; clone_size: NA; cdr3_aa: CASSLHSLRGRTEAFF; cdr3_nt: TGTGCCAGCAGCTTACATTCCCTCAGGGGACGCACTGAAGCTTTCTTT
d_call: NA; v_call: TRBV14; j_call: TRBJ2-3; clone_size: many; cdr3_aa: CASSLDITDTQYF; cdr3_nt: TGTGCCAGCAGCTTGGACATCACAGATACGCAGTATTTT
d_call: NA; v_call: TRBV5-6; j_call: TRBJ2-1; clone_size: NA; cdr3_aa: CASSSEMNYNEQFF; cdr3_nt: TGTGCCAGCAGCTCGGAGATGAACTACAATGAGCAGTTCTTC
d_call: TRBD2; v_call: TRBV27; j_call: TRBJ2-7; clone_size: few; cdr3_aa: CASSLIAGPYEQYF; cdr3_nt: TGTGCCAGCAGTTTAATAGCGGGTCCCTACGAGCAGTACTTC
d_call: TRBD1; v_call: TRBV11-3; j_call: TRBJ2-7; clone_size: NA; cdr3_aa: CASSPRWTQGYEQYF; cdr3_nt: TGTGCCAGCAGCCCTAGATGGACACAGGGGTACGAGCAGTACTTC
d_call: NA; v_call: TRBV12-3/TRBV12-4; j_call: TRBJ2-3; clone_size: many; cdr3_aa: CASSLWADTQYF; cdr3_nt: TGTGCCAGCAGCTTATGGGCAGATACGCAGTATTTT
d_call: NA; v_call: TRBV12-3/TRBV12-4; j_call: TRBJ2-5; clone_size: few; cdr3_aa: CASSLASKETQYF; cdr3_nt: TGTGCCAGCAGTTTGGCGTCCAAAGAGACCCAGTACTTC
d_call: TRBD1; v_call: TRBV6-5; j_call: TRBJ1-1; clone_size: few; cdr3_aa: CASSTWDRATEAFF; cdr3_nt: TGTGCCAGCAGTACTTGGGACAGGGCCACTGAAGCTTTCTTT
d_call: NA; v_call: TRBV7-9; j_call: TRBJ2-2; clone_size: few; cdr3_aa: CASSLPPGELFF; cdr3_nt: TGTGCCAGCAGCTTACCCCCCGGGGAGCTGTTTTTT
d_call: TRBD1; v_call: TRBV20-1; j_call: TRBJ1-5; clone_size: few; cdr3_aa: CSADRENSNQPQHF; cdr3_nt: TGCAGTGCCGACAGGGAAAATAGCAATCAGCCCCAGCATTTT
d_call: NA; v_call: TRBV7-2; j_call: TRBJ2-3; clone_size: NA; cdr3_aa: CASSFMGGRSTDTQYF; cdr3_nt: TGTGCCAGCAGCTTTATGGGGGGGCGCAGCACAGATACGCAGTATTTT
d_call: NA; v_call: TRBV6-5; j_call: TRBJ2-5; clone_size: NA; cdr3_aa: CASSYLGGYQETQYF; cdr3_nt: TGTGCCAGCAGTTACCTAGGGGGGTACCAAGAGACCCAGTACTTC
d_call: NA; v_call: TRBV6-1; j_call: TRBJ2-5; clone_size: few; cdr3_aa: CASSGSLSETQYF; cdr3_nt: TGTGCCAGCAGTGGTTCCCTTTCGGAGACCCAGTACTTC
d_call: TRBD2; v_call: TRBV25-1; j_call: TRBJ2-2; clone_size: NA; cdr3_aa: CASSGGLAGPGDTGELFF; cdr3_nt: TGTGCCAGCAGTGGGGGACTAGCGGGGCCCGGGGACACCGGGGAGCTGTTTTTT
d_call: NA; v_call: TRBV4-1; j_call: TRBJ2-3; clone_size: few; cdr3_aa: CASSQDPESTDTQYF; cdr3_nt: TGCGCCAGCAGCCAAGACCCCGAAAGCACAGATACGCAGTATTTT
d_call: TRBD2; v_call: TRBV6-5; j_call: TRBJ2-3; clone_size: many; cdr3_aa: CASSYVVGRGLSTDTQYF; cdr3_nt: TGTGCCAGCAGTTACGTAGTAGGGAGGGGCCTTAGCACAGATACGCAGTATTTT
d_call: TRBD1; v_call: TRBV4-1; j_call: TRBJ1-2; clone_size: NA; cdr3_aa: CASSPTGEVYGYTF; cdr3_nt: TGCGCCAGCAGCCCGACAGGGGAGGTCTATGGCTACACCTTC
d_call: NA; v_call: TRBV11-2; j_call: TRBJ2-5; clone_size: NA; cdr3_aa: CASSSVLADPETQYF; cdr3_nt: TGTGCCAGCAGCTCCGTTTTAGCGGACCCAGAGACCCAGTACTTC
d_call: NA; v_call: TRBV4-1; j_call: TRBJ1-5; clone_size: many; cdr3_aa: CASSRYRQISNQPQHF; cdr3_nt: TGCGCCAGCAGCCGGTACAGACAGATTAGCAATCAGCCCCAGCATTTT
d_call: NA; v_call: TRBV4-1; j_call: TRBJ1-6; clone_size: many; cdr3_aa: CASSQKHSLNNSPLHF; cdr3_nt: TGCGCCAGCAGCCAAAAGCACAGCCTCAATAATTCACCCCTCCACTTT
d_call: TRBD2; v_call: TRBV29-1; j_call: TRBJ2-1; clone_size: NA; cdr3_aa: CSVWGGTANEQFF; cdr3_nt: TGCAGCGTTTGGGGGGGGACTGCCAATGAGCAGTTCTTC
d_call: TRBD1; v_call: TRBV5-1; j_call: TRBJ2-1; clone_size: few; cdr3_aa: CASSQAPQGTYNEQFF; cdr3_nt: TGCGCCAGCAGTCAAGCCCCACAGGGGACCTACAATGAGCAGTTCTTC
d_call: NA; v_call: TRBV6-1; j_call: TRBJ1-4; clone_size: few; cdr3_aa: CASSSTPYFLGEKLFF; cdr3_nt: TGTGCCAGCAGCTCAACCCCGTACTTCCTTGGGGAAAAACTGTTTTTT
d_call: TRBD2; v_call: TRBV29-1; j_call: TRBJ2-1; clone_size: NA; cdr3_aa: CSVLFSGRLGEQFF; cdr3_nt: TGCAGCGTTCTTTTTAGCGGGAGGCTCGGCGAGCAGTTCTTC
d_call: NA; v_call: TRBV7-3; j_call: TRBJ2-5; clone_size: few; cdr3_aa: CASSSHRARETQYF; cdr3_nt: TGTGCCAGCAGCTCGCACAGGGCTCGGGAGACCCAGTACTTC
d_call: NA; v_call: TRBV15; j_call: TRBJ2-3; clone_size: few; cdr3_aa: CATSRDFTDTQYF; cdr3_nt: TGTGCCACCAGCAGAGACTTCACAGATACGCAGTATTTT
d_call: NA; v_call: TRBV29-1; j_call: TRBJ2-2; clone_size: many; cdr3_aa: CSVNGGEITGELFF; cdr3_nt: TGCAGCGTTAACGGGGGAGAAATCACCGGGGAGCTGTTTTTT
d_call: TRBD1; v_call: TRBV5-1; j_call: TRBJ2-5; clone_size: NA; cdr3_aa: CASISGQGQETQYF; cdr3_nt: TGCGCCAGCATCTCCGGACAGGGCCAAGAGACCCAGTACTTC
d_call: NA; v_call: TRBV5-1; j_call: TRBJ2-4; clone_size: few; cdr3_aa: CASSTGRTSKNIQYF; cdr3_nt: TGCGCCAGCAGTACCGGTCGAACCTCCAAAAACATTCAGTACTTC
d_call: TRBD1; v_call: TRBV7-6; j_call: TRBJ2-5; clone_size: few; cdr3_aa: CASSLAGAGGVETQYF; cdr3_nt: TGTGCCAGCAGCTTAGCCGGGGCAGGGGGTGTTGAGACCCAGTACTTC
d_call: TRBD2; v_call: TRBV12-3/TRBV12-4; j_call: TRBJ2-2; clone_size: many; cdr3_aa: CASSSVSGSPGELFF; cdr3_nt: TGTGCCAGCAGTTCAGTTAGCGGGAGCCCCGGGGAGCTGTTTTTT